The next 22 T cell receptor beta chains were all read from a single sample in a study of T cell changes during pregnancy in multiple sclerosis. Using immunoSEQ multiplex PCR, the repertoire was profiled, and TCRdb retains in-frame clones only, with some absent. The table records roughly 25,000 clones, 70% to 90% of them present only once. The sequencing used CD4+ T cells from peripheral blood mononuclear cells, collected in the first trimester of pregnancy. The receptor set was obtained from a female donor in good health, enrolled as a control in a pregnancy study.

The chain combines TRBV19 with TRBJ2-7; D is uncertain. The CDR3 contains 12 residues. Germline V gene data show CDR1 as LNHDA and CDR2 as SQIVND (reference sequence). The V and J ends lost 6 bases and 1 base respectively, with 7 bases between them. The CDR3 spells CASSLGSYEQYF. CDR3 nucleotide sequence: TGTGCCAGTAGCCTCGGTTCCTACGAGCAGTACTTC. The full variable domain, completed using reference TRBV19 and TRBJ2-7, is DGGITQSPKYLFRKEGQNVTLSCEQNLNHDAMYWYRQDPGQGLRLIYYSQIVNDFQKGDIAEGYSVSREKKESFPLTVTSAQKNPTAFYLCASSLGSYEQYFGPGTRLTVT.

The rearrangement links TRBV29-1 to TRBJ2-2; D might be TRBD1 (6 bases). Germline V gene data show CDR1 as SQVTM and CDR2 as ANQGSEA. V was trimmed by 7 bases and J by 2 bases, leaving 14 bases between them. The CDR3 is made up of 14 amino acids. The CDR3 sequence is CSAVAGANTGELFF. The CDR3 DNA reads as TGCAGCGCCGTCGCAGGGGCCAACACCGGGGAGCTGTTTTTT.

The chain joins TRBV18 to TRBJ1-1; D gene uncertain. V shed 3 bases and J shed 1 base, with 9 bases lying between them. The CDR3 extends over 14 amino acids. Germline lookup yields CDR1 KGHSH and CDR2 LQKENI. The chain's CDR3 is CASSPVATNTEAFF. The CDR3 bases are TGTGCCAGCTCACCGGTGGCCACGAACACTGAAGCTTTCTTT.

V gene TRBV11-2 combines with J gene TRBJ2-7; 13 bases are a match to TRBD2. CDR1 SGHAT and CDR2 FQNNGV come from the germline V gene. Trimming removed 5 bases from V and 3 bases from J; junction bases left unmatched: 10. This CDR3 is built from 17 residues. CDR3 nucleotide sequence: TGTGCCAGCAGCCCCTACCGGACTAGCGGGGGTAACTACGAGCAGTACTTC. Its protein product is CASSPYRTSGGNYEQYF.

This clone was seen a handful of times. V is TRBV7-9 and J is TRBJ2-1; D is possibly TRBD1 (5 bases). Germline CDR1 reads SEHNR; CDR2 reads FQNEAQ (reference sequence). The CDR3 consists of 13 residues. V gave up 5 bases and J gave up 10 bases, with 15 bases separating them. The CDR3 is CASSIYQTGEQFF. The CDR3 DNA reads as TGTGCCAGCAGCATATACCAAACAGGCGAGCAGTTCTTC.

The rearrangement joins TRBV6-6 to TRBJ2-1; D possibly corresponds to TRBD1 (5 bases). The V end was cut by 8 bases, the J end by 7 bases, with 21 bases between. Germline V gene lookup returns CDR1 MNHNY and CDR2 SVGAGI (reference sequence). CDR3 length: 15 residues. As DNA, the CDR3 is TGTGCCAGCCGCCCCGTGGGGCCTTTTGATAATGAGCAGTTCTTC. Its translation: CASRPVGPFDNEQFF.

The chain employs TRBV30 and TRBJ1-3, with D hard to call. The germline V gene encodes CDR1 GTSNPN and CDR2 SVGIG (reference sequence). The CDR3 length is 12 residues. With 4 bases removed from V and 0 bases from J, the gap between germline ends came to 4 bases. The CDR3 reads CAWTNSGNTIYF. The CDR3 DNA reads TGTGCCTGGACAAACTCTGGAAACACCATATATTTT.

The rearrangement joins TRBV19 to TRBJ2-7, with 14 bases matching TRBD2. The germline CDR1 and CDR2 sequences are LNHDA and SQIVND (reference sequence). V dropped 8 bases and J dropped 1; count of bases not matched to a gene: 4. CDR3 length: 15 amino acids. The CDR3 loop is CASGLAGGLSYEQYF. CDR3 sequence (DNA): TGTGCCAGTGGACTAGCGGGGGGCCTTTCCTACGAGCAGTACTTC.

This clone was observed once. The chain combines TRBV2 with TRBJ1-1; possible D gene TRBD1, 5 bases. CDR3 length: 15 residues. Trimming cost V 5 bases and J 1 base, with 14 bases left between them. Germline lookup yields CDR1 SNHLY and CDR2 FYNNEI. The CDR3 region has the DNA TGTGCCAGCAGTCCCGCTCACCAGGGGAACACTGAAGCTTTCTTT. Encoded protein: CASSPAHQGNTEAFF.

CDR3 nucleotides: TGCGCCAGCAGCCAAGATCGTGCGCTAGCGGGGGAAGATACGCAGTATTTT. The encoded protein is CASSQDRALAGEDTQYF. The gene calls are TRBV4-1 and TRBJ2-3; 10 bases line up with TRBD2. This CDR3 spans 17 amino acids. CDR1 and CDR2 from the germline V gene are MGHRA and YSYEKL. With V trimmed by 0 bases and J by 5 bases, 8 bases remained unmatched.

The rearrangement uses TRBV9 and TRBJ1-3; 8 positions agree with TRBD1. The CDR3 spans 15 residues. V shed 3 bases, J shed 2 bases, and the junction held 4 bases outside the gene matches. CDR1 is SGDLS and CDR2 is YYNGEE in the germline V gene. The CDR3 bases are TGTGCCAGCAGCGCCTCGACAGGGGCTGGAAACACCATATATTTT. It yields the protein CASSASTGAGNTIYF.

The chain has TRBV21-1 and TRBJ2-3; the table calls TRBD2, which could not be checked here. TRBV21-1 is a pseudogene segment. The CDR3 is 17 residues long. CDR3 amino acids: CASSPLERGRSTDTQYF. CDR3 sequence (DNA): TGTGCCAGCAGCCCTTTGGAGCGGGGGAGGAGCACAGATACGCAGTATTTT.

The chain links TRBV28 to TRBJ1-5; no clear D gene. This CDR3 comprises 12 residues. Trimming took off 3 bases at V and 9 bases at J, with 9 bases between the two ends. CDR1 and CDR2 (germline): MDHEN, SYDVKM. The CDR3 here is CASSFGRRPQHF. The CDR3 DNA reads as TGTGCCAGCAGTTTTGGGCGTAGGCCCCAGCATTTT.

This chain connects TRBV9 to TRBJ2-1, with TRBD2 matching 12 bases. Germline CDR1 and CDR2: SGDLS and YYNGEE. The CDR3 runs to 19 residues. After removal of 4 bases from V and 4 bases from J, the junction contained 15 bases not matched to a gene. In nucleotides, the CDR3 is TGTGCCAGCAGCATAAGGTCGGGCCGGACTAGCGGGATTTACAATGAGCAGTTCTTC. The encoded protein is CASSIRSGRTSGIYNEQFF.

This sequence joins TRBV28 and TRBJ2-2, with 8 bases fitting TRBD2. Germline assignment: CDR1 MDHEN and CDR2 SYDVKM. V lost 6 bases, J lost 4 bases, and 4 bases stayed unmatched. There are 14 residues in the CDR3. The CDR3 DNA reads as TGTGCCAGCAGGCGAGGGACTAGCACCGGGGAGCTGTTTTTT. Protein product: CASRRGTSTGELFF.

This clone was found once. This rearrangement joins TRBV30 to TRBJ2-7; 11 nucleotides align to TRBD2. Per the germline V gene, CDR1 is GTSNPN and CDR2 is SVGIG (reference sequence). After removal of 4 bases from V and 7 bases from J, the junction contained 6 bases not matched to a gene. The CDR3 extends over 13 amino acids. CDR3 bases: TGTGCCTGGAATAGCGGGGGGGCCTGGGAGCAGTACTTC. It is translated as CAWNSGGAWEQYF.

The chain couples TRBV7-2 to TRBJ1-2; D may be TRBD1 (5 bases). This CDR3 has 15 amino acids. The V gene lost 0 bases and the J gene lost 8 bases, with 16 bases spanning the gap. CDR1 is SGHTA and CDR2 is FQGNSA in the germline V gene. Written as DNA, the CDR3 is TGTGCCAGCAGCTTAGCAGCAGGGCCTAAGGAGGGCTACACCTTC. It translates to CASSLAAGPKEGYTF. The entire variable domain, with the rest obtained from reference TRBV7-2 and TRBJ1-2, is as follows: GAGVSQSPSNKVTEKGKDVELRCDPISGHTALYWYRQSLGQGLEFLIYFQGNSAPDKSGLPSDRFSAERTGGSVSTLTIQRTQQEDSAVYLCASSLAAGPKEGYTFGSGTRLTVV.

The chain has TRBV7-2 and TRBJ1-4; unclear D gene. The CDR3 totals 12 residues. Looked up from germline, CDR1 is SGHTA and CDR2 is FQGNSA. The ends were cut back, 1 base at V and 8 bases at J, with 5 bases in the middle. CDR3 in amino acids: CASSLGGEKLFF. The CDR3 DNA sequence: TGTGCCAGCAGCTTAGGAGGAGAAAAACTGTTTTTT.

The chain combines TRBV6-4 with TRBJ2-1, with 11 bases lining up with TRBD2. V lost 4 bases, J lost 8 bases, and 7 bases stayed unmatched. Germline V gene lookup returns CDR1 MRHNA and CDR2 SNTAGT. The CDR3 runs 15 residues. CDR3 in DNA: TGTGCCAGCAGTGGGAAAACTAGCGGGAGTGATGAGCAGTTCTTC. Protein sequence: CASSGKTSGSDEQFF.

The chain uses TRBV19 and TRBJ2-3; weak D call: TRBD2 (6 bases). This CDR3 has 16 residues. In germline, CDR1 is LNHDA, CDR2 SQIVND (reference sequence). Trimming shortened V by 3 bases and J by 1 base, and 14 bases separated the two germline ends. The CDR3 DNA reads as TGTGCCAGTAGTATTTTCGGGGGAACGGGCACAGATACGCAGTATTTT. Protein product: CASSIFGGTGTDTQYF.

CDR3 residues: CASSADRNTEAFF. CDR3 nucleotides: TGTGCCAGCAGCGCTGACAGGAACACTGAAGCTTTCTTT. The J gene is TRBJ1-1, the V gene TRBV5-4; D is perhaps TRBD1 (5 bases). The CDR3 is 13 residues long. Germline V gene sequence: CDR1 SGHNT, CDR2 YYREEE (reference sequence). V lost 4 bases and J lost 1, with 8 bases in between.

The chain employs TRBV9 and TRBJ1-1; maybe TRBD1 (5 bases). V gave up 0 bases and J gave up 10 bases, with 22 bases separating them. Germline V gives CDR1 SGDLS, CDR2 YYNGEE. This CDR3 is built from 16 residues. The CDR3 is CASSVAPGGRSLGAFF. In nucleotides, the CDR3 is TGTGCCAGCAGCGTAGCTCCGGGGGGACGGAGTCTGGGAGCTTTCTTT. The full variable domain, rest sourced from reference TRBV9 and TRBJ1-1, is DSGVTQTPKHLITATGQRVTLRCSPRSGDLSVYWYQQSLDQGLQFLIQYYNGEERAKGNILERFSAQQFPDLHSELNLSSLELGDSALYFCASSVAPGGRSLGAFFGQGTRLTVV.